This T cell receptor (beta chain) was identified in a study of post-analysis software for immune sequencing data. Overall study: The study covered relapsing-remitting, secondary progressive and progressive-relapsing courses of multiple sclerosis.

Whole-study results and caveats: TRBV segments more frequent in patients than in controls numbered roughly 5 and included TRBV5-6, TRBV5-1 and TRBV20-1. People with multiple sclerosis had a significantly lower normalized Chao1 diversity than controls did.

cDNA libraries for TCR beta contained unique molecular identifiers. Using its own MiXCR run on the PCR reads, TCRdb lists one record per CDR3 protein. Here the sample spans about 540,000 distinct CDR3 sequences, around 36% being singletons. The table lists this clonotype with a few counts. Its target is not known. V gave up 7 bases and J gave up 4 bases, with 13 bases separating them. The length of the CDR3 is 13 residues. The sample comprised blood. The clonotype originates from a girl aged 2-17 years with multiple sclerosis. V is TRBV12-3 or TRBV12-4 and J is TRBJ1-2; weak D call: TRBD1 (6 bases). CDR3 in DNA: TGTGCCAGCAACCAGGGGATTTCCTATGGCTACACCTTC. Encoded protein: CASNQGISYGYTF.